These 20 T cell receptor beta chains originate from one sample sequenced in a study of blood T cell repertoires in COVID-19. Libraries were prepared by immunoSEQ multiplex PCR; TCRdb keeps only in-frame clonotypes and omits some of them. The sample has about 260,000 clones; 80% to 90% are singletons. Material for sequencing was peripheral blood. The receptors derive from a woman in her sixties or seventies with COVID-19, enrolled during active disease.

The rearrangement joins TRBV9 to TRBJ1-1; 7 bases fit TRBD1. CDR1 is SGDLS and CDR2 is YYNGEE in the germline V gene. The length of the CDR3 is 16 residues. V dropped 0 bases and J dropped 1; count of bases not matched to a gene: 6. The CDR3 DNA reads TGTGCCAGCAGCGTAGGAGGGGGCTTTGGGAACACTGAAGCTTTCTTT. This sequence encodes CASSVGGGFGNTEAFF.

The chain employs TRBV9 and TRBJ2-5, with 7 bases identical to TRBD2. Germline CDR1 reads SGDLS; CDR2 reads YYNGEE. J lost 9 bases, V lost 3 bases, and 14 bases had no gene match. This CDR3 has 15 residues. CDR3 protein: CASSAGSSGQGAQYF. CDR3 sequence (DNA): TGTGCCAGCAGCGCCGGATCTAGCGGTCAAGGGGCCCAGTACTTC.

V is TRBV24-1 and J is TRBJ2-3, with a possible D match to TRBD2 (6 bases). The germline CDR1 and CDR2 sequences are KGHDR and SFDVKD. V gave up 3 bases and J gave up 3 bases, with 12 bases separating them. CDR3 length: 15 residues. CDR3 residues: CATSDRGRGTDTQYF. CDR3 sequence (DNA): TGTGCCACCAGTGATCGGGGGAGAGGGACAGATACGCAGTATTTT.

V and J are TRBV6-4 and TRBJ2-6; a possible D gene is TRBD1 (7 bases). V was clipped by 5 bases and J by 1 base, with 15 bases between them. CDR3 length: 17 residues. Germline CDR1 MRHNA, CDR2 SNTAGT. The CDR3 here is CASSIGGQTSGANVLTF. In DNA form, the CDR3 reads TGTGCCAGCAGTATCGGGGGACAGACTTCTGGGGCCAACGTCCTGACTTTC.

The J gene is TRBJ2-5, the V gene TRBV6-5, with 11 bases identical to TRBD1. Germline V lookup: CDR1 MNHEY, CDR2 SVGAGI. CDR3 length: 14 amino acids. The junction had 3 bases not matched to a gene; V was cut back by 2 bases and J by 7 bases. The CDR3 DNA reads TGTGCCAGCAGTTACCCCGGGACAGGGGGGACCCAGTACTTC. Translation gives CASSYPGTGGTQYF.

CDR3 coding DNA: TGTGCCACCAGCAGAGATGAGCGGGGAAACTATGGCTACACCTTC. It is translated as CATSRDERGNYGYTF. V and J are TRBV15 and TRBJ1-2; D is unresolved. This CDR3 has 15 residues. CDR1 and CDR2 (germline): LNHNV, YYDKDF (reference sequence). With 0 bases removed from V and 2 bases from J, the gap between germline ends came to 10 bases.

The chain has TRBV13 and TRBJ1-1; D may be TRBD1 (5 bases). Trimming took 3 bases from V and 6 from J, leaving 8 bases between them. CDR1 and CDR2 from the germline V gene are PRHDT and FYEKMQ (reference sequence). The CDR3 length is 12 residues. The CDR3 spells CASSLWGAEAFF. CDR3 sequence (DNA): TGTGCCAGCAGCTTGTGGGGGGCTGAAGCTTTCTTT.

The CDR3 bases are TGTGCCAGCAGCCAAGATAGCGGAGTCTACAATGAGCAGTTCTTC. This gives the protein CASSQDSGVYNEQFF. This chain joins TRBV3-1 (or the pseudogene TRBV3-2) and TRBJ2-1, with a tentative D call TRBD2 (6 bases). The germline V and J ends were trimmed by 0 bases and 3 bases, with 9 bases remaining between them. CDR3 length equals 15 residues. Germline CDR1 is LGHDT and CDR2 is YNNKEL (reference sequence).

The chain combines TRBV5-1 with TRBJ1-1, with a tentative D call TRBD1 (5 bases). The CDR3 length is 16 residues. The V end lost 3 bases, the J end lost 5 bases, and 20 bases lay between the germline ends. From germline, CDR1 is SGHRS and CDR2 YFSETQ. The CDR3 is CASSSGREGRGTEAFF. CDR3 nucleotide sequence: TGCGCCAGCAGCTCAGGGAGGGAGGGCAGAGGGACTGAAGCTTTCTTT.

V and J are TRBV2 and TRBJ2-1, with TRBD2 matching 10 bases. The germline gives CDR1 SNHLY, CDR2 FYNNEI. The J segment lost 5 bases and the V segment lost 3 bases, leaving 4 bases of the junction unmatched. The CDR3 is made up of 15 amino acids. The CDR3 loop reads CASSESSGGDNEQFF. CDR3 DNA sequence: TGTGCCAGCAGTGAGTCGAGCGGGGGGGACAATGAGCAGTTCTTC.

The chain joins TRBV6-5 to TRBJ1-2, with D possibly TRBD1 on 5 matching bases. V dropped 6 bases and J dropped 4 bases, with 15 bases sitting between them. Germline V gives CDR1 MNHEY, CDR2 SVGAGI. The CDR3 extends over 14 amino acids. CDR3 residues: CASSLGRQGYGYTF. The CDR3, as DNA: TGTGCCAGCAGCCTTGGGAGGCAGGGCTATGGCTACACCTTC.

The gene calls are TRBV2 and TRBJ2-5, with D possibly matching TRBD1 (6 bases). This CDR3 spans 15 amino acids. Trimming pared 3 bases from V and 1 base from J, leaving 12 bases between. Looked up from germline, CDR1 is SNHLY and CDR2 is FYNNEI. Here the CDR3 reads CASSEAEGGQETQYF. CDR3 sequence (DNA): TGTGCCAGCAGTGAGGCAGAAGGGGGCCAAGAGACCCAGTACTTC.

This clone showed up just once. V usage is TRBV19 and J usage is TRBJ1-5; tentative D call: TRBD1 (5 bases). Trimming stripped 3 bases from V and 2 bases from J, with 11 bases between. Germline assignment: CDR1 LNHDA and CDR2 SQIVND (reference sequence). The CDR3 is made up of 15 amino acids. As DNA, the CDR3 is TGTGCCAGTAGTATCAGGGTTTTTGGCAATCAGCCCCAGCATTTT. This sequence encodes CASSIRVFGNQPQHF.

V usage is TRBV19 and J usage is TRBJ2-7; the match to TRBD1 covers 7 bases. The V segment lost 3 bases and the J segment 4 bases; nucleotides outside the gene matches: 6. CDR1 is LNHDA and CDR2 is SQIVND in the germline V gene (reference sequence). The CDR3 spans 14 residues. The CDR3: CASSMGDRAYEQYF. The CDR3 DNA follows: TGTGCCAGTAGTATGGGCGACAGGGCGTACGAGCAGTACTTC.

The chain has TRBV3-1 (or the pseudogene TRBV3-2) and TRBJ1-3, with D possibly matching TRBD1 (6 bases). V lost 1 base and J 6 bases, leaving 16 bases between the germline ends. CDR1 and CDR2 from the germline V gene are LGHDT and YNNKEL (reference sequence). CDR3 length: 16 amino acids. The CDR3 here is CASSQGVARGKNTIYF. As DNA, the CDR3 is TGTGCCAGCAGCCAAGGTGTCGCCAGGGGCAAAAACACCATATATTTT.

The CDR3 DNA follows: TGTGCCAGTAGTAGGAGGGATTTCACCGGGGAGCTGTTTTTT. Translation: CASSRRDFTGELFF. This chain joins TRBV19 and TRBJ2-2, with a possible D match to TRBD2 (6 bases). Germline CDR1 LNHDA, CDR2 SQIVND (reference sequence). The CDR3 covers 14 residues. The V gene lost 4 bases and the J gene lost 4 bases, with 10 bases spanning the gap. The full variable domain, with the rest looked up from reference TRBV19 and TRBJ2-2, is DGGITQSPKYLFRKEGQNVTLSCEQNLNHDAMYWYRQDPGQGLRLIYYSQIVNDFQKGDIAEGYSVSREKKESFPLTVTSAQKNPTAFYLCASSRRDFTGELFFGEGSRLTVL.

This rearrangement joins TRBV11-2 to TRBJ2-7, with D possibly TRBD2 on 6 matching bases. The V gene lost 6 bases and the J gene lost 2 bases, with 17 bases spanning the gap. This CDR3 comprises 15 residues. CDR1 and CDR2 (germline): SGHAT, FQNNGV. CDR3 coding DNA: TGTGCCAGCAGGACTTCCCGGGGGAGGACCTACGAGCAGTACTTC. Encoded protein: CASRTSRGRTYEQYF.

V usage is TRBV2 and J usage is TRBJ2-7, with 8 bases identical to TRBD1. This CDR3 spans 14 amino acids. After removal of 5 bases from V and 1 base from J, the junction contained 4 bases not matched to a gene. The germline V gene has CDR1 SNHLY and CDR2 FYNNEI. For the CDR3, the DNA is TGTGCCAGCAGTATCCGGGACAGGTCCTACGAGCAGTACTTC. It codes for CASSIRDRSYEQYF. Using reference TRBV2 and TRBJ2-7 for the parts outside the CDR3, the full variable domain is EPEVTQTPSHQVTQMGQEVILRCVPISNHLYFYWYRQILGQKVEFLVSFYNNEISEKSEIFDDQFSVERPDGSNFTLKIRSTKLEDSAMYFCASSIRDRSYEQYFGPGTRLTVT.

V is TRBV29-1 and J is TRBJ2-1, with D tentatively TRBD2 (5 bases). The germline V and J ends were trimmed by 1 base and 4 bases, with 5 bases remaining between them. Per germline, CDR1 SQVTM and CDR2 ANQGSEA. The CDR3 is made up of 12 amino acids. The CDR3 region has the DNA TGCAGCGTTGAAGGGAGGTACAATGAGCAGTTCTTC. This gives the protein CSVEGRYNEQFF.

This CDR3 reads CASSQDRDSSYEQYF. The CDR3 nucleotides are TGCGCCAGCAGCCAAGATCGCGACAGTTCCTACGAGCAGTACTTC. The chain couples TRBV4-1 to TRBJ2-7, with TRBD1 as a possible D gene (5 bases). The CDR3 covers 15 residues. Germline CDR1 and CDR2: MGHRA and YSYEKL. Trimming left V 0 bases short and J 1 base short, with 10 bases between.